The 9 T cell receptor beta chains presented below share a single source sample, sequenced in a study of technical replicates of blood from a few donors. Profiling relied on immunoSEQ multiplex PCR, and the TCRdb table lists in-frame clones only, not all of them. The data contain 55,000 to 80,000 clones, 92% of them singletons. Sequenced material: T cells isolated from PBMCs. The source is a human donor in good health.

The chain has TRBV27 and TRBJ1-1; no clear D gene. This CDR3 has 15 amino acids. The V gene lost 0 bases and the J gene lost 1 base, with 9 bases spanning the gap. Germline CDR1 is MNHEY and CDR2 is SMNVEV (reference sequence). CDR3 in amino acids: CASSLSWSGNTEAFF. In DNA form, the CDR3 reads TGTGCCAGCAGTTTATCCTGGTCCGGGAACACTGAAGCTTTCTTT.

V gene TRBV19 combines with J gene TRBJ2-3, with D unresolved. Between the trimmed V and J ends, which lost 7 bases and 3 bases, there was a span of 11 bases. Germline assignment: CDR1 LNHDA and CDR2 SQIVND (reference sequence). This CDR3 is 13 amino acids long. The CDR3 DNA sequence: TGTGCCAGTACTAACAGATTAACAGATACGCAGTATTTT. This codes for CASTNRLTDTQYF. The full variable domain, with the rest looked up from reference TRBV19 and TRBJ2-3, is DGGITQSPKYLFRKEGQNVTLSCEQNLNHDAMYWYRQDPGQGLRLIYYSQIVNDFQKGDIAEGYSVSREKKESFPLTVTSAQKNPTAFYLCASTNRLTDTQYFGPGTRLTVL.

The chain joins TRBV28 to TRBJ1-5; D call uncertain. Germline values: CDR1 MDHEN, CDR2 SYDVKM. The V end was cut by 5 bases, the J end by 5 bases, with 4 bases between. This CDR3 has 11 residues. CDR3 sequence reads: CASSNYQPQHF. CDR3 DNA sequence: TGTGCCAGCAGTAACTATCAGCCCCAGCATTTT.

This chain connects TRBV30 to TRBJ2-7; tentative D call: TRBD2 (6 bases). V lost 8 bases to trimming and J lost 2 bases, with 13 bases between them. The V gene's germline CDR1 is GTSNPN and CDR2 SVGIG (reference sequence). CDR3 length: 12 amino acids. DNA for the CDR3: TGTGCCGGAACCGGGACTCCCTACGAGCAGTACTTC. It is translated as CAGTGTPYEQYF.

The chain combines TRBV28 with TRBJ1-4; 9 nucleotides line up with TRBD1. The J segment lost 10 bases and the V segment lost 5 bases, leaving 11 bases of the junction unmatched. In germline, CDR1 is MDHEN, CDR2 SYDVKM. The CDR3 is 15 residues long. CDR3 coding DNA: TGTGCCAGCAGTGTATTGAGGGGACAGGGACTAAAACTGTTTTTT. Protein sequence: CASSVLRGQGLKLFF. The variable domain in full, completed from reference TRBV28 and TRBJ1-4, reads DVKVTQSSRYLVKRTGEKVFLECVQDMDHENMFWYRQDPGLGLRLIYFSYDVKMKEKGDIPEGYSVSREKKERFSLILESASTNQTSMYLCASSVLRGQGLKLFFGSGTQLSVL.

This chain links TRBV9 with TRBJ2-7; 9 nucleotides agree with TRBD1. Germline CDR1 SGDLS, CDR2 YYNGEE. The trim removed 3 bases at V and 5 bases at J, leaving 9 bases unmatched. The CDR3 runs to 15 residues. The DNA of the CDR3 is TGTGCCAGCAGCGCTACGGGACAGGGATCTCACGAGCAGTACTTC. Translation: CASSATGQGSHEQYF.

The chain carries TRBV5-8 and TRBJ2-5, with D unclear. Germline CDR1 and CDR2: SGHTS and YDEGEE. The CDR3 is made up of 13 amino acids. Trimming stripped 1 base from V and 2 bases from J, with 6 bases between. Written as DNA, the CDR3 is TGTGCCAGCAGCTTGCGCGGACAAGAGACCCAGTACTTC. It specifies CASSLRGQETQYF. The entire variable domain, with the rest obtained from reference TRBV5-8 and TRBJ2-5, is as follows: EAGVTQSPTHLIKTRGQQATLRCSPISGHTSVYWYQQALGLGLQFLLWYDEGEERNRGNFPPRFSGRQFPNYSSELNVNALELEDSALYLCASSLRGQETQYFGPGTRLLVL.

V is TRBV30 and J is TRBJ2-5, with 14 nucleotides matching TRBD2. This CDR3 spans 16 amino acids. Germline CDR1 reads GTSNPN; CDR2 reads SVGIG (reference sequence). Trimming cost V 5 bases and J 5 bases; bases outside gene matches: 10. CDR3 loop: CAWAPGLAGERETQYF. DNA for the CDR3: TGTGCCTGGGCGCCGGGACTAGCGGGAGAAAGGGAGACCCAGTACTTC.

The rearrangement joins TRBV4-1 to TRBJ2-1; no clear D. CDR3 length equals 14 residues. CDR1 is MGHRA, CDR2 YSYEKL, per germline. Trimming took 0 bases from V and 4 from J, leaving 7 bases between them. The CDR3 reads CASSQDSAYNEQFF. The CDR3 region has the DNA TGCGCCAGCAGCCAAGATTCAGCGTACAATGAGCAGTTCTTC.